Below, 32 T cell receptor beta chains from the same sample are listed, as sequenced in a study of identical twins. Using its own MiXCR run on the 5' RACE reads, TCRdb lists one record per CDR3 protein. Here the sample spans hundreds of thousands of distinct CDR3 sequences, over 5% being singletons. The sequenced material came from naive T cells sorted from blood. Source of these receptors: a man between 18 and 35 years old in good health.

This clonotype was seen repeatedly, ten times or more. The chain has TRBV5-1 and TRBJ1-1; D gene unclear. V was cut by 4 bases and J by 6 bases, with 13 bases left in between. This CDR3 region has 13 residues. Germline values: CDR1 SGHRS, CDR2 YFSETQ. CDR3 sequence (DNA): TGCGCCAGCAGCGTGACCGGGAGTCCTGAAGCTTTCTTT. Protein sequence: CASSVTGSPEAFF.

This clonotype was detected ten times or more. The chain recombines TRBV29-1 with TRBJ2-7; tentative D call: TRBD1 (6 bases). Germline V gene sequence: CDR1 SQVTM, CDR2 ANQGSEA. This CDR3 spans 15 amino acids. V lost 0 bases and J lost 0, with 12 bases in between. The CDR3 nucleotides are TGCAGCGTTGAAGAAAGAGCGGACAGCTCCTACGAGCAGTACTTC. Residues: CSVEERADSSYEQYF.

The table lists this clonotype with a few counts. The chain combines TRBV10-3 with TRBJ1-1; TRBD1 might be the D (6 bases). Germline V gene lookup returns CDR1 ENHRY and CDR2 SYGVKD. V lost 6 bases and J lost 0, with 11 bases in between. The CDR3 has 14 residues. The CDR3 loop is CAIRDRPLNTEAFF. In DNA form, the CDR3 reads TGTGCCATCAGAGACAGGCCCCTGAACACTGAAGCTTTCTTT.

This clonotype appeared a few times. The chain is built from TRBV5-1 and TRBJ1-3, with a tentative D call TRBD1 (6 bases). The germline CDR1 and CDR2 sequences are SGHRS and YFSETQ. The germline V and J ends were trimmed by 3 bases and 0 bases, with 16 bases remaining between them. This CDR3 has 17 amino acids. The CDR3 region has the DNA TGCGCCAGCAGCTCTACAGGGCCCGGCGTCTCTGGAAACACCATATATTTT. Its translation is CASSSTGPGVSGNTIYF.

This clonotype occurred many times. The rearrangement uses TRBV20-1 and TRBJ2-2, with D possibly matching TRBD2 (6 bases). Trimming stripped 3 bases from V and 5 bases from J, with 10 bases between. CDR1 and CDR2 (germline): DFQATT, SNEGSKA (reference sequence). The CDR3 runs 13 residues. The CDR3 spells CSARHRGTGELFF. For the CDR3, the DNA is TGCAGTGCTAGGCACCGGGGGACCGGGGAGCTGTTTTTT.

The CDR3 DNA reads as TGTGCCAGCAGCTTAGTCTTTAGGGCTGACAATGAGCAGTTCTTC. Its translation: CASSLVFRADNEQFF. The chain has TRBV7-2 and TRBJ2-1; no clear D. V lost 1 base and J 5 bases, leaving 12 bases between the germline ends. The germline CDR1 and CDR2 sequences are SGHTA and FQGNSA. The CDR3 consists of 15 residues. Full variable domain (missing parts from reference TRBV7-2 and TRBJ2-1): GAGVSQSPSNKVTEKGKDVELRCDPISGHTALYWYRQSLGQGLEFLIYFQGNSAPDKSGLPSDRFSAERTGGSVSTLTIQRTQQEDSAVYLCASSLVFRADNEQFFGPGTRLTVL.

This clonotype was recorded at least ten times. The chain recombines TRBV4-3 with TRBJ2-1; 9 bases are a match to TRBD1. Trimming took 0 bases from V and 9 from J; bases not matched to a gene: 9. Per germline, CDR1 LGHNA and CDR2 YSLEER. This CDR3 comprises 16 residues. As DNA, the CDR3 is TGCGCCAGCAGCCAAGATTTGGGGGACAGGGAGAGTGAGCAGTTCTTC. This sequence encodes CASSQDLGDRESEQFF.

This clonotype was recorded many times. The chain joins TRBV10-3 to TRBJ2-5; D remains ambiguous. Per the germline V gene, CDR1 is ENHRY and CDR2 is SYGVKD. There are 13 residues in the CDR3. V was shortened by 6 bases and J by 5 bases, with 13 bases between the two germline ends. This CDR3 is CAISPESMETQYF. The CDR3 nucleotides are TGTGCCATCAGCCCGGAATCCATGGAGACCCAGTACTTC.

The chain uses TRBV29-1 and TRBJ2-1; possible D gene TRBD2, 5 bases. V was clipped by 5 bases and J by 9 bases, with 8 bases between them. The CDR3 has 10 amino acids. Germline lookup yields CDR1 SQVTM and CDR2 ANQGSEA. CDR3 loop: CSVWRVEQFF. CDR3 bases: TGCAGCGTTTGGCGGGTTGAGCAGTTCTTC.

The CDR3 DNA reads TGTGCCAGCAGCCCAGCCGGGACTAGCGGATACAATGAGCAGTTCTTC. This gives the protein CASSPAGTSGYNEQFF. The gene calls are TRBV9 and TRBJ2-1; 11 bases fit TRBD2. Germline loops: CDR1 SGDLS, CDR2 YYNGEE. This CDR3 comprises 16 residues. The trim removed 4 bases at V and 4 bases at J, leaving 7 bases unmatched.

This clonotype was seen more than once but under ten times. The genes are TRBV12-3 or TRBV12-4 and TRBJ2-2; a weak D match, TRBD2 (5 bases). V lost 3 bases and J 7 bases, leaving 12 bases between the germline ends. This CDR3 is 14 amino acids long. CDR3: CASSLGGSNGELFF. As DNA, the CDR3 is TGTGCCAGCAGTTTGGGTGGGAGCAACGGGGAGCTGTTTTTT.

This clonotype appeared many times. The chain carries TRBV28 and TRBJ2-7; 8 bases line up with TRBD1. Trimming removed 6 bases from V and 4 bases from J; junction bases left unmatched: 8. Looked up from germline, CDR1 is MDHEN and CDR2 is SYDVKM. This CDR3 region has 14 residues. The CDR3 sequence is CASSLDRVVYEQYF. CDR3 DNA sequence: TGTGCCAGCAGCCTGGACAGGGTGGTGTACGAGCAGTACTTC.

V and J are TRBV14 and TRBJ1-3; D is unclear. This CDR3 contains 14 residues. The V gene lost 4 bases and the J gene lost 0 bases, with 7 bases spanning the gap. The germline V gene encodes CDR1 SGHDN and CDR2 FVKESK. CDR3 sequence (DNA): TGTGCCAGCAGCCTATCTGTCTCTGGAAACACCATATATTTT. Protein product: CASSLSVSGNTIYF.

This clonotype was found many times. J is TRBJ2-3 and V is TRBV27; D call uncertain. The V and J ends lost 8 bases and 4 bases respectively, with 16 bases between them. There are 14 residues in the CDR3. Germline V CDR1 and CDR2: MNHEY, SMNVEV (reference sequence). The CDR3 spells CASSPARGADTQYF. DNA for the CDR3: TGTGCCAGCTCTCCCGCGCGCGGTGCAGATACGCAGTATTTT.

At least ten counts were recorded for this clonotype. The chain recombines TRBV12-3 or TRBV12-4 with TRBJ1-2; D uncertain. This CDR3 comprises 14 residues. Trimming left V 7 bases short and J 2 bases short, with 14 bases between. The CDR3 here is CASTITPGNYGYTF. The DNA of the CDR3 is TGTGCCAGCACCATAACCCCGGGGAACTATGGCTACACCTTC.

In this sample, this clonotype turned up a few times. J is TRBJ2-1 and V is TRBV29-1; 9 nucleotides agree with TRBD1. Germline trimming cut 3 bases from V and 3 bases from J; bases unmatched to any gene: 3. From germline, CDR1 is SQVTM and CDR2 ANQGSEA. This CDR3 spans 14 amino acids. For the CDR3, the DNA is TGCAGCGTTGATAGGACAGGGGACTACAATGAGCAGTTCTTC. The encoded protein is CSVDRTGDYNEQFF.

This clonotype was observed a handful of times. This chain joins TRBV6-1 and TRBJ1-4; 8 bases fit TRBD1. With 7 bases clipped from V and 8 bases from J, the junction kept 12 bases outside the gene matches. Germline CDR1 and CDR2: MNHNS and SASEGT. The CDR3 covers 15 residues. For the CDR3, the DNA is TGTGCCAGCAAGGCAGGGGGCGGGAATTTCGAAAAACTGTTTTTT. Protein product: CASKAGGGNFEKLFF.

This rearrangement joins TRBV20-1 to TRBJ2-2; the D gene is possibly TRBD2 (6 bases). Deletions cut 0 bases from V and 7 bases from J, with 9 bases between. CDR1 is DFQATT, CDR2 SNEGSKA, per germline (reference sequence). This CDR3 comprises 13 residues. The CDR3 reads CSARDGGGGELFF. The CDR3 region has the DNA TGCAGTGCTAGAGATGGGGGAGGCGGGGAGCTGTTTTTT.

This clonotype was observed many times. This chain connects TRBV18 to TRBJ2-7, with 7 bases matching TRBD1. Germline trimming cut 3 bases from V and 3 bases from J; bases unmatched to any gene: 2. The CDR3 loop spans 13 amino acids. The germline V gene encodes CDR1 KGHSH and CDR2 LQKENI. The DNA of the CDR3 is TGTGCCAGCTCACCGGGACAGATCTACGAGCAGTACGTC. Translation: CASSPGQIYEQYV.

This clonotype has ten or more counts. The chain employs TRBV11-2 and TRBJ1-1; 7 bases are shared with TRBD1. This CDR3 region has 15 residues. V was pared by 1 base and J by 4 bases, with 6 bases of the junction left unmatched. CDR1 SGHAT and CDR2 FQNNGV come from the germline V gene. The CDR3 is CASSLAPGGGTEAFF. For the CDR3, the DNA is TGTGCCAGCAGCTTAGCCCCAGGGGGGGGCACTGAAGCTTTCTTT.

This chain connects TRBV27 to TRBJ2-3, with 7 nucleotides matching TRBD2. Germline V gene lookup returns CDR1 MNHEY and CDR2 SMNVEV (reference sequence). The ends lost 8 bases at V and 6 bases at J; junction bases unmatched: 11. The CDR3 has 14 residues. The chain's CDR3 is CASVLLAAPDTQYF. CDR3 coding DNA: TGTGCCAGCGTGTTGCTAGCGGCCCCTGATACGCAGTATTTT.

This clonotype was counted a single time. A much larger clone sits a single nucleotide away, making a read error possible. The chain links TRBV6-1 to TRBJ2-7; 8 bases are shared with TRBD1. Trimming removed 5 bases from V and 7 bases from J; junction bases left unmatched: 10. This CDR3 comprises 14 residues. Per the germline V gene, CDR1 is MNHNS and CDR2 is SASEGT. The CDR3 DNA sequence: TGTGCCAGCAGTCAGGGGACAGGTCAGGGGGAGCAGTACTTC. Translated: CASSQGTGQGEQYF.

In this sample, this clonotype turned up many times. The CDR3 DNA sequence: TGTGCCAGCAGCCCCCTGTCCCGGGACTACAAAAACATTCAGTACTTC. Residues: CASSPLSRDYKNIQYF. The chain joins TRBV12-3 or TRBV12-4 to TRBJ2-4, with 7 bases lining up with TRBD2. Germline trimming cut 6 bases from V and 3 bases from J; bases unmatched to any gene: 11. This CDR3 comprises 16 residues.

In its sample, this clonotype was seen a few times. The rearrangement uses TRBV12-3 or TRBV12-4 and TRBJ1-4, with D possibly TRBD1 on 5 matching bases. The ends were cut back, 2 bases at V and 3 bases at J, with 7 bases in the middle. The CDR3 extends over 14 amino acids. CDR3 sequence: CASSLRDSNEKLFF. The CDR3 DNA reads as TGTGCCAGCAGTTTACGGGACTCTAATGAAAAACTGTTTTTT.

The V and J genes are TRBV7-9 and TRBJ1-1; D ambiguous. The CDR3 extends over 14 amino acids. The V gene lost 5 bases and the J gene lost 0 bases, with 10 bases spanning the gap. Germline V CDR1 and CDR2: SEHNR, FQNEAQ (reference sequence). The CDR3 DNA reads as TGTGCCAGCAGCGGGAGGAACCTGAACACTGAAGCTTTCTTT. Protein: CASSGRNLNTEAFF.

In its sample, this clonotype was seen a few times. This chain connects TRBV5-1 to TRBJ2-4; possible D gene TRBD2, 6 bases. The CDR3 has 17 amino acids. V shed 4 bases and J shed 8 bases, with 25 bases lying between them. Germline V gene data show CDR1 as SGHRS and CDR2 as YFSETQ. CDR3 nucleotides: TGCGCCAGCAGCCCCGGGCCACTCGTCCCGCCGGGGGACATTCAGTACTTC. Protein sequence: CASSPGPLVPPGDIQYF. The full variable domain, with the rest looked up from reference TRBV5-1 and TRBJ2-4, is KAGVTQTPRYLIKTRGQQVTLSCSPISGHRSVSWYQQTPGQGLQFLFEYFSETQRNKGNFPGRFSGRQFSNSRSEMNVSTLELGDSALYLCASSPGPLVPPGDIQYFGAGTRLSVL.

This clonotype has ten or more counts. The J gene is TRBJ1-1, the V gene TRBV20-1; no definite D call. The germline CDR1 and CDR2 sequences are DFQATT and SNEGSKA (reference sequence). This CDR3 has 15 amino acids. Deletions cut 1 base from V and 1 base from J, with 13 bases between. The CDR3 coding sequence is TGCAGTGCTAGAGGGAACCGGGAGCCGAACACTGAAGCTTTCTTT. Its translation: CSARGNREPNTEAFF.

This clonotype was detected many times. This chain uses TRBV29-1 with TRBJ2-1; no reliable D call. V shed 0 bases and J shed 6 bases, with 9 bases lying between them. Germline-derived CDR1 and CDR2 are SQVTM and ANQGSEA. This CDR3 is built from 13 residues. CDR3: CSVEDDTSNEQFF. The CDR3 DNA is TGCAGCGTTGAAGATGACACCAGCAATGAGCAGTTCTTC.

This clonotype has a handful of counts. V and J are TRBV3-1 and TRBJ2-1; D gene uncertain. In germline, CDR1 is LGHDT, CDR2 YNNKEL (reference sequence). Deletions cut 3 bases from V and 0 bases from J, with 9 bases between. The CDR3 sequence is 15 residues long. As DNA, the CDR3 is TGTGCCAGCAGCCACGAAACAAGCTCCTACAATGAGCAGTTCTTC. Residues: CASSHETSSYNEQFF.

V usage is TRBV7-8 and J usage is TRBJ2-1, with TRBD2 identical over 8 bases. The germline V gene encodes CDR1 SGHVS and CDR2 FQNEAQ. Germline trimming cut 5 bases from V and 0 bases from J; bases unmatched to any gene: 12. The CDR3 runs 18 residues. The chain's CDR3 is CASSLPGWLAGSYNEQFF. The CDR3 DNA reads as TGTGCCAGCAGCCTACCAGGTTGGCTAGCGGGCTCCTACAATGAGCAGTTCTTC.

This clonotype appeared many times. The V and J genes are TRBV6-5 and TRBJ2-1; 12 bases map to TRBD2. The CDR3 covers 16 residues. Germline V lookup: CDR1 MNHEY, CDR2 SVGAGI. V shed 2 bases, J shed 6 bases, and the junction held 5 bases outside the gene matches. In DNA, the CDR3 is TGTGCCAGCAGTTACACAACTAGCGGGAGGTCCAATGAGCAGTTCTTC. Translation gives CASSYTTSGRSNEQFF.

This clonotype was recorded at least ten times. The chain employs TRBV15 and TRBJ2-1, with 7 bases that match TRBD1. V lost 4 bases, J lost 8 bases, and 5 bases stayed unmatched. Per the germline V gene, CDR1 is LNHNV and CDR2 is YYDKDF (reference sequence). The CDR3 runs to 13 residues. The CDR3 region is CATSIRQGDEQFF. CDR3 sequence (DNA): TGTGCCACCAGCATCAGACAGGGCGATGAGCAGTTCTTC.